These 2 T cell receptor beta chains originate from one sample sequenced in a study of blood T cell repertoires in COVID-19. The table came from immunoSEQ multiplex PCR; TCRdb's copy has only in-frame clones and leaves some out. The table includes around 450,000 clones, roughly 89% detected once. Specimen: peripheral blood. The receptor set was obtained from a woman in her 30s with acute or convalescent COVID-19.

V gene TRBV7-9 combines with J gene TRBJ2-5; TRBD1 aligns across 7 bases. V shed 2 bases and J 5 bases; nucleotides not matched to a gene: 5. The CDR3 loop spans 14 amino acids. Germline CDR1 SEHNR, CDR2 FQNEAQ (reference sequence). Here the CDR3 DNA reads TGTGCCAGCAGCTTACGACAGGGTTTCGAGACCCAGTACTTC. Translating gives CASSLRQGFETQYF.

This clone was counted a few times. In DNA, the CDR3 is TGTGCCAGCTCACCAGGGCAGGAGCGGGAGCAGTTCTTC. Its protein product is CASSPGQEREQFF. This chain uses TRBV18 with TRBJ2-1; weak D call: TRBD2 (5 bases). The V end was cut by 2 bases, the J end by 10 bases, with 12 bases between. The length of the CDR3 is 13 residues. Germline V gene lookup returns CDR1 KGHSH and CDR2 LQKENI. Combining the CDR3 with reference TRBV18 and TRBJ2-1 gives the whole variable domain NAGVMQNPRHLVRRRGQEARLRCSPMKGHSHVYWYRQLPEEGLKFMVYLQKENIIDESGMPKERFSAEFPKEGPSILRIQQVVRGDSAAYFCASSPGQEREQFFGPGTRLTVL.